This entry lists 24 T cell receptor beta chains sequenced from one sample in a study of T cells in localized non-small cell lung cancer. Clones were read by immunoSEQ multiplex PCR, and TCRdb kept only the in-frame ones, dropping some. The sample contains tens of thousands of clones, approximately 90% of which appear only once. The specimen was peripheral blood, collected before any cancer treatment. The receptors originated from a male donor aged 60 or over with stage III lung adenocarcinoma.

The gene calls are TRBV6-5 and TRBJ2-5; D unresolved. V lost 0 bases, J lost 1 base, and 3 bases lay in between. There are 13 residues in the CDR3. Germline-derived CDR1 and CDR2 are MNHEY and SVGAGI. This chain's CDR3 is CASSYSFQETQYF. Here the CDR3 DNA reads TGTGCCAGCAGTTACTCATTCCAAGAGACCCAGTACTTC.

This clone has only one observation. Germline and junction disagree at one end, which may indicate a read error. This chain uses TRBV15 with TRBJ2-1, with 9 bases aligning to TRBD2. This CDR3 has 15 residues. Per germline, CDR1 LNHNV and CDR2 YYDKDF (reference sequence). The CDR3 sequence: CATSRAGTSYDEQFF. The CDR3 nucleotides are TGTGCCACCAGCAGGGCCGGGACTAGCTACGATGAGCAGTTCTTC. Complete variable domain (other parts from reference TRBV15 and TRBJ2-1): DAMVIQNPRYQVTQFGKPVTLSCSQTLNHNVMYWYQQKSSQAPKLLFHYYDKDFNNEADTPDNFQSRRPNTSFCFLDIRSPGLGDTAMYLCATSRAGTSYDEQFFGPGTRLTVL.

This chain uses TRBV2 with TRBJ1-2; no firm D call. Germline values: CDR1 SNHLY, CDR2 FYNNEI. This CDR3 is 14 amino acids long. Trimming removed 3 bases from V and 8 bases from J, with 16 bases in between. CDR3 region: CASSDKRGHSGYTF. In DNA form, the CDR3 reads TGTGCCAGCAGTGATAAGAGAGGCCACTCCGGCTACACCTTC.

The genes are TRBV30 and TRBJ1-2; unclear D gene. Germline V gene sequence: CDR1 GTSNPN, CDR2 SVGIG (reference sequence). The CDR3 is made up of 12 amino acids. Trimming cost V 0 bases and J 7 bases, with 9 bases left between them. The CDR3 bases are TGTGCCTGGAGTGTTACTGGAAGTGGCTACACCTTC. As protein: CAWSVTGSGYTF.

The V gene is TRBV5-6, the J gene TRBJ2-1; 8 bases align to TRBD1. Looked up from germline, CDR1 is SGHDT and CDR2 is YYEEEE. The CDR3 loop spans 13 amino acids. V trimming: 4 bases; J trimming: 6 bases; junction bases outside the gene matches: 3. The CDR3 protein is CASSTGTGNEQFF. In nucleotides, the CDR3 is TGTGCCAGCAGCACTGGGACAGGCAATGAGCAGTTCTTC.

The chain's CDR3 is CASSFGGGTYEQYF. DNA for the CDR3: TGTGCCAGCAGCTTCGGGGGGGGTACCTACGAGCAGTACTTC. The chain couples TRBV5-4 to TRBJ2-7; 8 bases map to TRBD2. J was trimmed by 2 bases and V by 2 bases; bases with no gene match: 3. Per germline, CDR1 SGHNT and CDR2 YYREEE (reference sequence). This CDR3 region has 14 residues.

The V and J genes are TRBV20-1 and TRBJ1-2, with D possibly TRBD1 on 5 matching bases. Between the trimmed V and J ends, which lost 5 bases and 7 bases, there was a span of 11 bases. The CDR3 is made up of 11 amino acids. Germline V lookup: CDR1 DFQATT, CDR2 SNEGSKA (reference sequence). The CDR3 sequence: CSAPGSLGYTF. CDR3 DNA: TGCAGTGCTCCAGGGTCTCTTGGCTACACCTTC.

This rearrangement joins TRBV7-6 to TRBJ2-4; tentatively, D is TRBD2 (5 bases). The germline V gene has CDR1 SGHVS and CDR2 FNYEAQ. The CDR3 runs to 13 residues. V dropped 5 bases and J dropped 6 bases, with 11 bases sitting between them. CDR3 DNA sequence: TGTGCCAGCAGCCACCCGGAGGTAAACATTCAGTACTTC. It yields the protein CASSHPEVNIQYF.

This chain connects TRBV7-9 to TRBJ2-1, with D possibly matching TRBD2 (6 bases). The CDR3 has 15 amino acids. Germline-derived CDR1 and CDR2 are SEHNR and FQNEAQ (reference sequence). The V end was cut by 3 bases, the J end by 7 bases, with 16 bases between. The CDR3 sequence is CASSFMTRVDNEQFF. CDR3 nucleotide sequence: TGTGCCAGCAGCTTCATGACTAGAGTCGATAATGAGCAGTTCTTC.

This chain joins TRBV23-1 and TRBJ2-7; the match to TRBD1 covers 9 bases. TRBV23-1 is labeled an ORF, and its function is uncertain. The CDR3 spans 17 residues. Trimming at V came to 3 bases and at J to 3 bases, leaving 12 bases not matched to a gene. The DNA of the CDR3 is TGCGCCAGCAGTCACGCTCCGCCGGGACAGGGAAACTACGAGCAGTACTTC. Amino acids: CASSHAPPGQGNYEQYF.

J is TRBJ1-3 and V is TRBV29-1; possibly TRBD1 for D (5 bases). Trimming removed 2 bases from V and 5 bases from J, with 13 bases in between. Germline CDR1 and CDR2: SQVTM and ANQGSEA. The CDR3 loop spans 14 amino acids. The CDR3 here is CSVEIDSTRNTIYF. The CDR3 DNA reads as TGCAGCGTTGAAATTGACAGTACGCGAAACACCATATATTTT.

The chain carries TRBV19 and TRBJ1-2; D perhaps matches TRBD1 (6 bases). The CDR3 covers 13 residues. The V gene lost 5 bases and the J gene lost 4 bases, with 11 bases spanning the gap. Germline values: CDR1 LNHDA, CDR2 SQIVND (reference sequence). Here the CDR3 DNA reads TGTGCCAGTAGTCCGGCGGGGGCCTATGGCTACACCTTC. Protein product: CASSPAGAYGYTF.

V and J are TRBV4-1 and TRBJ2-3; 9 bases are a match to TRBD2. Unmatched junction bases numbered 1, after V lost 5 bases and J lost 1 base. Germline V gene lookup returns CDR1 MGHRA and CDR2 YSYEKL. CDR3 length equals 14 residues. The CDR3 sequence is CASSIAGGTDTQYF. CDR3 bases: TGCGCCAGCAGCATAGCGGGGGGCACAGATACGCAGTATTTT.

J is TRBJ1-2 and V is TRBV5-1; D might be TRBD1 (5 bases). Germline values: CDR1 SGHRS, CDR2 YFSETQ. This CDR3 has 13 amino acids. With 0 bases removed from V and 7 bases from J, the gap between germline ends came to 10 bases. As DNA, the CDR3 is TGCGCCAGCAGCTTGGCCCCAGGGCCTGGCTACACCTTC. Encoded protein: CASSLAPGPGYTF. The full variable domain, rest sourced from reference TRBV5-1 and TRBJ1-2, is KAGVTQTPRYLIKTRGQQVTLSCSPISGHRSVSWYQQTPGQGLQFLFEYFSETQRNKGNFPGRFSGRQFSNSRSEMNVSTLELGDSALYLCASSLAPGPGYTFGSGTRLTVV.

The CDR3 DNA follows: TGTGCCAGCTTCCCGAGGGAAACTGGAAACACCATATATTTT. Its translation is CASFPRETGNTIYF. This sequence joins TRBV5-4 and TRBJ1-3, with D unclear. The germline V and J ends were trimmed by 7 bases and 2 bases, with 13 bases remaining between them. The CDR3 is 14 amino acids. The germline V gene has CDR1 SGHNT and CDR2 YYREEE (reference sequence).

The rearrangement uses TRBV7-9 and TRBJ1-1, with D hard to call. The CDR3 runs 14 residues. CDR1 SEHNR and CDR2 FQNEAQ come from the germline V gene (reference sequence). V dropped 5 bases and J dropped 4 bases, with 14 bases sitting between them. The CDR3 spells CASSPGNLGTEAFF. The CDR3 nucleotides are TGTGCCAGCAGCCCCGGGAATTTGGGCACTGAAGCTTTCTTT.

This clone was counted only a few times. CDR3 sequence: CASSGNRVTGTSGGHRVEQFF. The DNA for the CDR3 is TGTGCCAGCAGCGGTAACAGGGTAACCGGGACTAGCGGGGGGCACCGCGTTGAGCAGTTCTTC. The chain links TRBV9 to TRBJ2-1; 15 bases fit TRBD2. J was trimmed by 9 bases and V by 3 bases; bases with no gene match: 22. Germline V lookup: CDR1 SGDLS, CDR2 YYNGEE. The CDR3 length is 21 residues.

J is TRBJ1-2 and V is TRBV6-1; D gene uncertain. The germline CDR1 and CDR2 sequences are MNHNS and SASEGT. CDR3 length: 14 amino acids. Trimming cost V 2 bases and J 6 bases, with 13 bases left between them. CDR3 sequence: CASSEWNGHNGYTF. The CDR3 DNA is TGTGCCAGCAGTGAATGGAACGGGCATAATGGCTACACCTTC.

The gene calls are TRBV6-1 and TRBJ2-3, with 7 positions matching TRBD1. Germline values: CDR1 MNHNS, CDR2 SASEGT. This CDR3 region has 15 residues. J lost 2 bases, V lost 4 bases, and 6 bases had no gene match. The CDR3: CASSGSTGTTDTQYF. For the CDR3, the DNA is TGTGCCAGCAGTGGATCGACAGGGACCACAGATACGCAGTATTTT.

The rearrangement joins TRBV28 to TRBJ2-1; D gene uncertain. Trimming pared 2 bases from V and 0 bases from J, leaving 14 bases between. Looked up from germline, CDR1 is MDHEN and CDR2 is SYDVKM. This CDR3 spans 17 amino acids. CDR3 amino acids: CASSLGFSQSSYNEQFF. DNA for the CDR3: TGTGCCAGCAGTTTAGGGTTTTCACAGAGCTCCTACAATGAGCAGTTCTTC.

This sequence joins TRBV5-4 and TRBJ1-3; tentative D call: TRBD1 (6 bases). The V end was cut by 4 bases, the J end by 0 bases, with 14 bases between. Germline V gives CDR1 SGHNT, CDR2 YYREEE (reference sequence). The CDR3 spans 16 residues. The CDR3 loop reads CASSALGASSGNTIYF. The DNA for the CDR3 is TGTGCCAGCAGCGCTTTGGGGGCGAGCTCTGGAAACACCATATATTTT.

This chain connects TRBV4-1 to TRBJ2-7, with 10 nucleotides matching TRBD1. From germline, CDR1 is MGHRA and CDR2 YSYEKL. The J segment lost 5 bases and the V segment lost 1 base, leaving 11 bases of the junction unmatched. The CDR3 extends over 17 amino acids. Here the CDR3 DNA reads TGCGCCAGCAGCCAAGGACCTTCCGGGACAGGGGCCCACGAGCAGTACTTC. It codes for CASSQGPSGTGAHEQYF.

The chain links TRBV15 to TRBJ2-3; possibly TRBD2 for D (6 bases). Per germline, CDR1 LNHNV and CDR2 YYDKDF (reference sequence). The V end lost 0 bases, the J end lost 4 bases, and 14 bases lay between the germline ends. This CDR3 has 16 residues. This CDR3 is CATSRDWRDIPDTQYF. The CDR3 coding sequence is TGTGCCACCAGCAGAGATTGGCGGGATATACCAGATACGCAGTATTTT. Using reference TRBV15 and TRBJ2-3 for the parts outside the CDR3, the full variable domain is DAMVIQNPRYQVTQFGKPVTLSCSQTLNHNVMYWYQQKSSQAPKLLFHYYDKDFNNEADTPDNFQSRRPNTSFCFLDIRSPGLGDTAMYLCATSRDWRDIPDTQYFGPGTRLTVL.

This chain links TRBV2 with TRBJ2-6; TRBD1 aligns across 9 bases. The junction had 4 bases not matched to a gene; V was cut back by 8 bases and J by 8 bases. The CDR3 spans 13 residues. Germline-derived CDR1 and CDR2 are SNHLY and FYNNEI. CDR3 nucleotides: TGTGCCAGCGCGGGACAGGGAACCAACGTCCTGACTTTC. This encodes CASAGQGTNVLTF.